This TCR beta chain was recorded in a study of blood T cell repertoires in COVID-19. Assay used: immunoSEQ multiplex PCR; TCRdb lists only in-frame clones, some missing. The sample contains approximately 400,000 clones, 70% to 90% of which appear only once. CDR1 is SGHRS, CDR2 YFSETQ, per germline. V lost 0 bases, J lost 1 base, and 10 bases lay in between. This CDR3 region has 15 residues. The clonotype comes from a man younger than 40 who had recovered from COVID-19. The sample consisted of PBMCs or T cells enriched from blood (not recorded which). V usage is TRBV5-1 and J usage is TRBJ2-5, with D perhaps TRBD1 (6 bases). Here the CDR3 reads CASSLAQGPQETQYF. CDR3 sequence (DNA): TGCGCCAGCAGCTTGGCTCAGGGGCCCCAAGAGACCCAGTACTTC.